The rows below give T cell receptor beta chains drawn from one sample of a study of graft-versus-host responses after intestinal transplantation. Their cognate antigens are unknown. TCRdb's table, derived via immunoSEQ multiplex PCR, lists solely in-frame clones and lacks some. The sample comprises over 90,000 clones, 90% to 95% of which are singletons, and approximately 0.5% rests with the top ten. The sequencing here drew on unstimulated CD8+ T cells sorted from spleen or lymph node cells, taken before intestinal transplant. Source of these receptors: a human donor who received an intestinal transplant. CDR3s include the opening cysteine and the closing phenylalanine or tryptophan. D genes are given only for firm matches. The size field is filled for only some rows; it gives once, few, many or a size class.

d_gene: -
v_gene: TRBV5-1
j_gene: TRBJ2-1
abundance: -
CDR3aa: CASRLTSSGYNEQFF
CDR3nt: TGCGCCAGCAGACTGACTAGTTCGGGATACAATGAGCAGTTCTTC

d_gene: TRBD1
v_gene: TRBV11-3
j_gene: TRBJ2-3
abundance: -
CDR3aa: CASSPGQGSTDTQYF
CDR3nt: TGTGCCAGCAGCCCTGGACAGGGATCAACAGATACGCAGTATTTT

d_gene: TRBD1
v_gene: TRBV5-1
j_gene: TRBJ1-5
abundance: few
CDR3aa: CASSLGGGYNQPQHF
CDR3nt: TGCGCCAGCAGCTTGGGAGGGGGCTACAATCAGCCCCAGCATTTT

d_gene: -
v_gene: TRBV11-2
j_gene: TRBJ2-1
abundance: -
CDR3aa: CASSSGLDNEQFF
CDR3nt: TGTGCCAGCAGTTCGGGACTCGACAATGAGCAGTTCTTC

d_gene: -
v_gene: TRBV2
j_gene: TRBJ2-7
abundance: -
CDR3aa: CASRTDYEQYF
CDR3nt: TGTGCCAGCCGGACAGACTACGAGCAGTACTTC

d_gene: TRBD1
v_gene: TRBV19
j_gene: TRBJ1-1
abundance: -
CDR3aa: CASRMGRGPTEAFF
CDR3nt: TGTGCCAGTAGGATGGGCAGGGGGCCCACTGAAGCTTTCTTT

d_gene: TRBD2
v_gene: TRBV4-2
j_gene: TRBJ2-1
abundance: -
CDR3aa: CASSQEFRASGYNEQFF
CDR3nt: TGTGCCAGCAGCCAAGAATTCCGGGCTAGCGGCTACAATGAGCAGTTCTTC

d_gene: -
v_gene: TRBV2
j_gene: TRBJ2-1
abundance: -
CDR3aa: CASSDVRGNEQFF
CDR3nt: TGTGCCAGCAGTGATGTCAGGGGCAATGAGCAGTTCTTC

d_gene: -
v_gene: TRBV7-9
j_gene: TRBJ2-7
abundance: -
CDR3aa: CASSIVPLNEQYF
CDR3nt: TGTGCCAGCAGCATAGTCCCCCTAAACGAGCAGTACTTC

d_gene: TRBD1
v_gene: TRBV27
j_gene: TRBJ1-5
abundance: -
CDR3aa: CASSFQGDQPQHF
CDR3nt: TGTGCCAGCAGTTTTCAGGGGGATCAGCCCCAGCATTTT

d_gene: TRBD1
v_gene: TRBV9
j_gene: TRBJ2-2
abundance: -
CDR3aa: CASSEGTGAARELFF
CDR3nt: TGTGCCAGCAGCGAGGGGACAGGAGCTGCCCGGGAGCTGTTTTTT

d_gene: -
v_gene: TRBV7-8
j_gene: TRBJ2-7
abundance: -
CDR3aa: CASSLGRSGTYEQYF
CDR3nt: TGTGCCAGCAGCTTAGGTAGGTCAGGGACCTACGAGCAGTACTTC

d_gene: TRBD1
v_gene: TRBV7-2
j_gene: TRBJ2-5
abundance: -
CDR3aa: CASSPDREAQETQYF
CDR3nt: TGTGCCAGCAGCCCGGACAGGGAGGCCCAAGAGACCCAGTACTTC

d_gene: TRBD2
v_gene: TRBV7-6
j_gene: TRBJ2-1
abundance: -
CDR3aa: CASRRGGGNNEQFF
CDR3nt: TGTGCCAGCAGGCGGGGGGGAGGGAACAATGAGCAGTTCTTC

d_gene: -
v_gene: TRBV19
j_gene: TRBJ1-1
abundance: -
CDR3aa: CASSIQRNTEAFF
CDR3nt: TGTGCCAGTAGTATTCAGCGAAACACTGAAGCTTTCTTT

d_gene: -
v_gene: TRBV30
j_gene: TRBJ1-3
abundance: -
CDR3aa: CAWSVGDSGNTIYF
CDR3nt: TGTGCCTGGAGTGTAGGGGATTCTGGAAACACCATATATTTT

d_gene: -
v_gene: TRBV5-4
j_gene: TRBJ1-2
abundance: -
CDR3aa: CASSLVLGVGGYTF
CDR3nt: TGTGCCAGCAGCTTGGTTCTGGGCGTGGGTGGCTACACCTTC

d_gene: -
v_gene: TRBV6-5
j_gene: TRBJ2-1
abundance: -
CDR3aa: CASSYGLYNEQFF
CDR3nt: TGTGCCAGCAGTTACGGCCTCTACAATGAGCAGTTCTTC

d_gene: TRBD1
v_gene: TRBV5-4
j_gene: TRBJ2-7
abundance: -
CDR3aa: CASSTPGQNHEQYF
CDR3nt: TGTGCCAGCAGCACCCCGGGACAGAACCACGAGCAGTACTTC

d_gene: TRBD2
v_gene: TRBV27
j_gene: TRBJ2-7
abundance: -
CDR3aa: CASSQPRISGSTYEQYF
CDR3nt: TGTGCCAGCAGTCAACCCCGGATTAGCGGGAGCACCTACGAGCAGTACTTC

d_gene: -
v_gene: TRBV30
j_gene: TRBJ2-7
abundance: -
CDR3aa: CAWSRGIGGDEQYF
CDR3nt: TGTGCCTGGAGCAGGGGAATTGGGGGAGACGAGCAGTACTTC

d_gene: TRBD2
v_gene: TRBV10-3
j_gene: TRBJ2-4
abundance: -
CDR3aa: CAISDASGGAPKNIQYF
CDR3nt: TGTGCCATCAGTGACGCTAGCGGGGGGGCACCCAAAAACATTCAGTACTTC

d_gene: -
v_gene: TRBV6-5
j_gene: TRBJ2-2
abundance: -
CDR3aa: CASSYSVDREVGELFF
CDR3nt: TGTGCCAGCAGTTACTCAGTTGACAGGGAGGTCGGGGAGCTGTTTTTT

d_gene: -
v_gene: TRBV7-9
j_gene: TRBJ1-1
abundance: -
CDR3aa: CASHSLVTEAFF
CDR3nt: TGTGCCAGCCACAGTTTAGTAACTGAAGCTTTCTTT

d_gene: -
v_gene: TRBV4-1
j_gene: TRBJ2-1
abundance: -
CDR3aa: CASSPRQGLGYNEQFF
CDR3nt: TGCGCCAGCAGCCCTAGACAGGGACTGGGGTACAATGAGCAGTTCTTC

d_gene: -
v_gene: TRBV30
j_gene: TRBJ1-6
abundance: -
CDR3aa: CAWTYSAGSPLHF
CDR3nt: TGTGCCTGGACCTACAGCGCGGGTTCACCCCTCCACTTT

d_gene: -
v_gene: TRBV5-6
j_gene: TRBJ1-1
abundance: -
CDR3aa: CASSLAGHLNTEAFF
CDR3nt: TGTGCCAGCAGCTTGGCCGGACACCTGAACACTGAAGCTTTCTTT

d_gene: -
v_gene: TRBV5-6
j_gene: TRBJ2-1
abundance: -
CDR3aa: CASSLTGTEQFF
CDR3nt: TGTGCCAGCAGCTTGACGGGTACTGAGCAGTTCTTC

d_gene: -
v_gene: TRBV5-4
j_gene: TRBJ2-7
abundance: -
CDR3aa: CASSLAPGTYEQYF
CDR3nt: TGTGCCAGCAGCTTGGCCCCGGGAACCTACGAGCAGTACTTC

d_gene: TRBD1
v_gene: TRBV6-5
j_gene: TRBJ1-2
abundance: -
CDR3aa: CASSYSEQGAYGYTF
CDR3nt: TGTGCCAGCAGTTACTCGGAACAGGGGGCCTATGGCTACACCTTC

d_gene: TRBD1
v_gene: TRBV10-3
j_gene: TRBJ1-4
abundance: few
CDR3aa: CAIRQGQGNEKLFF
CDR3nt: TGTGCCATCAGGCAAGGACAGGGGAATGAAAAACTGTTTTTT

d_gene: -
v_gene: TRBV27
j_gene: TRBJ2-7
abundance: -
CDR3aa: CASSTGSGYYYEQYF
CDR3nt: TGTGCCAGCAGTACCGGCAGCGGGTACTACTACGAGCAGTACTTC

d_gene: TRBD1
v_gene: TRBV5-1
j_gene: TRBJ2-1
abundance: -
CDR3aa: CASSFGTGGLGEQFF
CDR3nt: TGCGCCAGCAGCTTCGGGACAGGGGGCCTAGGTGAGCAGTTCTTC

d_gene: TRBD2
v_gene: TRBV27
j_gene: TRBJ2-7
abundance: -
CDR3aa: CASSFASGSYEQYF
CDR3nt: TGTGCCAGCAGTTTCGCTAGCGGCTCCTACGAGCAGTACTTC

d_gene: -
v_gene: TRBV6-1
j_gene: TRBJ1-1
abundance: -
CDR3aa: CASRGGLTEAFF
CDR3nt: TGTGCCAGCCGAGGGGGTCTAACTGAAGCTTTCTTT

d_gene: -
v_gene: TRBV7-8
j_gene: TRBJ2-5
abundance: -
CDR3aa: CASSPVSTSTQYF
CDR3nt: TGTGCCAGCAGCCCCGTAAGCACGTCGACCCAGTACTTC

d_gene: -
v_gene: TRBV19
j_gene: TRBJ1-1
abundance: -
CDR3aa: CASSWRPPEAFF
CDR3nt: TGTGCCAGTAGTTGGCGGCCTCCTGAAGCTTTCTTT

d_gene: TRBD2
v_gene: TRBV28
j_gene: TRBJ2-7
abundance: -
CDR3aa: CASSSLPGGAGEQYF
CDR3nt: TGTGCCAGCAGCTCCCTTCCGGGGGGGGCAGGCGAGCAGTACTTC

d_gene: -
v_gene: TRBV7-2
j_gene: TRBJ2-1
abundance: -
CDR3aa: CASSLNPRNNEQFF
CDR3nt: TGTGCCAGCAGCTTAAACCCTAGGAACAATGAGCAGTTCTTC

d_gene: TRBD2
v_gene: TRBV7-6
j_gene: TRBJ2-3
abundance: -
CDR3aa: CASSISGRAHTDTQYF
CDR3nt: TGTGCCAGCAGCATAAGCGGGAGGGCGCATACAGATACGCAGTATTTT

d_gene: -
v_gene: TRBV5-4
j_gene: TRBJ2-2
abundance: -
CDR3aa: CASSHTEKNTGELFF
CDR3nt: TGTGCCAGCAGCCATACAGAGAAGAACACCGGGGAGCTGTTTTTT

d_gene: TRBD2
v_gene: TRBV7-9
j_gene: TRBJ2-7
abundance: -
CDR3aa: CASKREGYEQYF
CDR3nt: TGTGCCAGCAAACGGGAGGGCTACGAGCAGTACTTC

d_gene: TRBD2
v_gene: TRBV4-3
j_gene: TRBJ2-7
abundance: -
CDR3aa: CASSPGLAGTYEQYF
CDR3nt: TGCGCCAGCAGCCCCGGACTAGCGGGTACCTACGAGCAGTACTTC

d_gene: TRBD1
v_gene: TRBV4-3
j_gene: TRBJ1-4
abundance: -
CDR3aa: CASSQDIRGRKLFF
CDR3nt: TGCGCCAGCAGCCAAGATATCAGGGGGAGAAAACTGTTTTTT

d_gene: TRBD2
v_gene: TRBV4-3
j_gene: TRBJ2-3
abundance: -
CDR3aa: CASSQGRLAGGPHF
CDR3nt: TGCGCCAGCAGCCAGGGTCGACTAGCGGGGGGGCCCCATTTT

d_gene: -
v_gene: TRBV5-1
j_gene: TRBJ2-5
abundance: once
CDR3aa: CASSPEAPQETQYF
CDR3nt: TGCGCCAGCAGTCCCGAGGCCCCTCAAGAGACCCAGTACTTC

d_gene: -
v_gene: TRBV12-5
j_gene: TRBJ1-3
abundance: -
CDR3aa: CASDTEGGNTIYF
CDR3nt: TGTGCTAGTGATACAGAGGGCGGAAACACCATATATTTT

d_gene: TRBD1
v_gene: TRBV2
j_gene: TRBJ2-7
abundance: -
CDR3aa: CASSPQRDRGIYEQYF
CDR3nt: TGTGCCAGCAGTCCACAACGGGACAGGGGGATTTACGAGCAGTACTTC

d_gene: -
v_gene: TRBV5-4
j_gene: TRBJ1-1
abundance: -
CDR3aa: CASSLGANTEAFF
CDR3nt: TGTGCCAGCAGCTTAGGGGCGAACACTGAAGCTTTCTTT

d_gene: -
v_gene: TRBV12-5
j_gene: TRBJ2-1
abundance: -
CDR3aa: CASGPWDLLNEQFF
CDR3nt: TGTGCTAGTGGTCCCTGGGACTTACTCAATGAGCAGTTCTTC

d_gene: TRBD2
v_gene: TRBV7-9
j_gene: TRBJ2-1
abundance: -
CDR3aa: CASSLRLAGGPSNEQFF
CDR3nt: TGTGCCAGCAGCTTAAGGCTAGCGGGAGGGCCAAGCAATGAGCAGTTCTTC

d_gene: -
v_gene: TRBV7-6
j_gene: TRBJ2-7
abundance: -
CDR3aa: CASSLVSTGEQYF
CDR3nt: TGTGCCAGCAGCTTAGTTTCCACCGGCGAGCAGTACTTC